The 21 T cell receptor beta chains listed next were all sequenced from one sample in a study of T cells in Graves' hyperthyroidism and ophthalmopathy. Amplified regions were TCR beta CDR3 sequences from RNA transcripts. TCR CDR3 regions were first amplified by RT-PCR with HTBI primers. TCRdb analysed the multiplex PCR reads with MiXCR anew, one entry per CDR3 protein. Of hundreds of thousands of distinct CDR3 sequences detected, approximately 42% appear once; the ten largest clones hold 7% to 7.5%. The sequenced sample consisted of peripheral blood or thyroid tissue (not recorded which). Every receptor here comes from an adult man with Graves' disease, either hyperthyroidism or ophthalmopathy (not recorded which).

This rearrangement joins TRBV5-1 to TRBJ1-3; possibly TRBD1 for D (5 bases). The CDR3 is made up of 14 amino acids. The V and J ends lost 0 bases and 3 bases respectively, with 7 bases between them. Germline V gives CDR1 SGHRS, CDR2 YFSETQ. DNA of the CDR3: TGCGCCAGCAGCTTGGGGGACGGTGGAAACACCATATATTTT. Its protein is CASSLGDGGNTIYF.

This rearrangement joins TRBV12-3 or TRBV12-4 to TRBJ1-5; D gene uncertain. V was shortened by 1 base and J by 7 bases, with 8 bases between the two germline ends. The length of the CDR3 is 13 residues. The chain's CDR3 is CASSLDGSQPQHF. The CDR3 nucleotides read TGTGCCAGCAGTTTAGACGGGTCGCAGCCCCAGCATTTT.

J is TRBJ1-2 and V is TRBV7-9; 10 nucleotides agree with TRBD1. The junction had 8 bases not matched to a gene; V was cut back by 4 bases and J by 0 bases. From germline, CDR1 is SEHNR and CDR2 FQNEAQ (reference sequence). CDR3 length: 17 residues. CDR3 in amino acids: CASSYADGQGANYGYTF. The CDR3 region has the DNA TGTGCCAGCAGCTACGCCGACGGACAGGGGGCTAACTATGGCTACACCTTC. The complete variable domain, with remaining parts taken from reference TRBV7-9 and TRBJ1-2, reads DTGVSQNPRHKITKRGQNVTFRCDPISEHNRLYWYRQTLGQGPEFLTYFQNEAQLEKSRLLSDRFSAERPKGSFSTLEIQRTEQGDSAMYLCASSYADGQGANYGYTFGSGTRLTVV.

The chain recombines TRBV6-5 with TRBJ1-2; 8 nucleotides agree with TRBD1. The germline CDR1 and CDR2 sequences are MNHEY and SVGAGI. The CDR3 spans 13 residues. With V trimmed by 3 bases and J by 8 bases, 5 bases remained unmatched. The CDR3 loop reads CASSYGRGLGYTF. CDR3 DNA: TGTGCCAGCAGTTATGGCAGGGGGCTCGGCTACACCTTC.

This clonotype was observed a handful of times. The chain employs TRBV20-1 and TRBJ2-5; possibly TRBD2 for D (6 bases). CDR1 and CDR2 (germline): DFQATT, SNEGSKA (reference sequence). Trimming left V 6 bases short and J 1 base short, with 18 bases between. The CDR3 is 15 residues long. CDR3 sequence (DNA): TGCAGTGCCGGGGACTCGATCTCTCTCCAAGAGACCCAGTACTTC. Its translation is CSAGDSISLQETQYF.

This clonotype showed up just a few times. The chain joins TRBV7-9 to TRBJ1-1; D gene unclear. The CDR3 totals 14 residues. Germline-derived CDR1 and CDR2 are SEHNR and FQNEAQ (reference sequence). With 5 bases removed from V and 6 bases from J, the gap between germline ends came to 16 bases. The CDR3 DNA reads TGTGCCAGCAGCCAGAAGCGTGGGATTTCTGAAGCTTTCTTT. It specifies CASSQKRGISEAFF.

V and J are TRBV19 and TRBJ1-1; 10 bases fit TRBD1. CDR1 and CDR2 from the germline V gene are LNHDA and SQIVND (reference sequence). CDR3 length equals 14 residues. The V and J ends lost 7 bases and 8 bases, in that order; junction bases with no gene match: 10. The CDR3 is CASKDRTTGGEAFF. For the CDR3, the DNA is TGTGCCAGTAAGGACCGGACGACAGGGGGCGAAGCTTTCTTT.

The chain couples TRBV12-3 or TRBV12-4 to TRBJ2-7, with D possibly TRBD1 on 5 matching bases. CDR3 length: 13 residues. V lost 1 base and J lost 10, with 14 bases in between. Here the CDR3 DNA reads TGTGCCAGCAGTTTAGACTCCGCAGGGCAACAGTACTTC. Translation gives CASSLDSAGQQYF.

Remarks on this clonotype: The junction shows a germline mismatch at one end, possibly a read error. The CDR3 DNA sequence: TGTGCCAGCAGCCCGGGACTAGCGGGGCAACAAGAGACCCAGTACTTC. This gives the protein CASSPGLAGQQETQYF. The V call is TRBV5-1, the J call TRBJ2-5; TRBD2 matches 13 bases. The CDR3 runs 16 residues. Germline CDR1 and CDR2: SGHRS and YFSETQ.

This chain joins TRBV9 and TRBJ2-5; 7 bases map to TRBD1. Germline loops: CDR1 SGDLS, CDR2 YYNGEE. V shed 7 bases and J 4 bases; nucleotides not matched to a gene: 10. The CDR3 has 14 residues. The CDR3 loop is CASSPQGSGETQYF. CDR3 nucleotide sequence: TGTGCCAGCTCACCACAGGGGTCTGGAGAGACCCAGTACTTC. Looking up the rest from reference TRBV9 and TRBJ2-5 gives the full variable domain: DSGVTQTPKHLITATGQRVTLRCSPRSGDLSVYWYQQSLDQGLQFLIQYYNGEERAKGNILERFSAQQFPDLHSELNLSSLELGDSALYFCASSPQGSGETQYFGPGTRLLVL.

The V and J genes are TRBV15 and TRBJ1-6, with 7 bases that match TRBD1. The trim removed 3 bases at V and 9 bases at J, leaving 11 bases unmatched. CDR1 is LNHNV and CDR2 is YYDKDF in the germline V gene (reference sequence). CDR3 size: 16 residues. This chain's CDR3 is CATSSPRQGPSSPLHF. The DNA for the CDR3 is TGTGCCACCAGCAGCCCTAGACAGGGCCCCAGTTCACCCCTCCACTTT.

The chain links TRBV7-2 to TRBJ1-6; 7 positions agree with TRBD1. Germline V lookup: CDR1 SGHTA, CDR2 FQGNSA. The CDR3 covers 17 residues. V shed 5 bases, J shed 7 bases, and the junction held 14 bases outside the gene matches. CDR3 amino acids: CASSDRIDRAENSPLHF. The CDR3 DNA reads as TGTGCCAGCAGCGACCGCATTGACAGGGCTGAAAATTCACCCCTCCACTTT.

The chain uses TRBV5-6 and TRBJ1-4; a weak D match, TRBD1 (6 bases). V was trimmed by 5 bases and J by 6 bases, leaving 14 bases between them. The CDR3 extends over 14 amino acids. Germline CDR1 SGHDT, CDR2 YYEEEE. The CDR3 sequence is CASSFDRSDEKLFF. The CDR3 nucleotides read TGTGCCAGCAGTTTTGACAGGTCGGATGAAAAACTGTTTTTT.

This clonotype appeared many times. The genes are TRBV24-1 and TRBJ2-5; possibly TRBD2 for D (6 bases). CDR3 length equals 14 residues. Germline V lookup: CDR1 KGHDR, CDR2 SFDVKD. The V end lost 9 bases, the J end lost 3 bases, and 16 bases lay between the germline ends. The CDR3: CATGGLGREETQYF. The CDR3 DNA reads as TGTGCCACCGGAGGGTTAGGCCGCGAAGAGACCCAGTACTTC.

The chain links TRBV15 to TRBJ2-2, with 8 nucleotides matching TRBD1. V was clipped by 6 bases and J by 6 bases; unmatched bases: 12. Germline CDR1 reads LNHNV; CDR2 reads YYDKDF (reference sequence). The length of the CDR3 is 16 residues. The CDR3 sequence: CATRETGTGEAGELFF. The DNA of the CDR3 is TGTGCCACCAGGGAGACCGGGACAGGAGAGGCCGGGGAGCTGTTTTTT.

This clonotype appeared a few times. This chain uses TRBV29-1 with TRBJ2-2; D possibly corresponds to TRBD1 (6 bases). Germline V gives CDR1 SQVTM, CDR2 ANQGSEA. Trimming took 3 bases from V and 7 from J, leaving 12 bases between them. CDR3 length: 13 residues. The CDR3 loop reads CSVDYGGGGELFF. In DNA, the CDR3 is TGCAGCGTTGATTATGGGGGCGGCGGGGAGCTGTTTTTT.

This clonotype is a singleton in its sample. V gene TRBV15 combines with J gene TRBJ1-4; 8 bases agree with TRBD1. Germline lookup yields CDR1 LNHNV and CDR2 YYDKDF (reference sequence). V shed 3 bases, J shed 4 bases, and the junction held 7 bases outside the gene matches. The CDR3 has 16 residues. The CDR3 DNA reads as TGTGCCACCAGCAGTTACACGACAGGGGATAATGAAAAACTGTTTTTT. Its translation is CATSSYTTGDNEKLFF.

With respect to this clonotype: At one of its ends the junction is not consistent with the germline gene, which may arise from a read error. The chain employs TRBV7-9 and TRBJ2-7; TRBD2 matches 10 bases. The CDR3 has 16 residues. The germline CDR1 and CDR2 sequences are SEHNR and FQNEAQ (reference sequence). The CDR3 region is CVSSPGLAVASYEQYF. CDR3 bases: TGTGTCAGCAGCCCCGGACTAGCGGTGGCTTCCTACGAGCAGTACTTC.

Concerning this clonotype itself: The junction differs from germline at one of its ends, possibly a read error. V is TRBV7-9 and J is TRBJ2-2; 7 nucleotides agree with TRBD1. In germline, CDR1 is SEHNR, CDR2 FQNEAQ (reference sequence). CDR3 length: 15 amino acids. CDR3 protein: CASSRGTANTGKLFF. Here the CDR3 DNA reads TGCGCCAGCAGCCGTGGGACAGCGAACACCGGGAAGCTGTTTTTT.

This clonotype has just one count. The chain combines TRBV11-2 with TRBJ1-2; possible D gene TRBD1, 5 bases. The CDR3 has 14 amino acids. The V and J ends lost 0 bases and 4 bases respectively, with 9 bases between them. From germline, CDR1 is SGHAT and CDR2 FQNNGV. CDR3 nucleotide sequence: TGTGCCAGCAGCTTAGACCAGGGCTTCTATGGCTACACCTTC. This codes for CASSLDQGFYGYTF. Drawing the rest from reference TRBV11-2 and TRBJ1-2, the complete variable domain is EAGVAQSPRYKIIEKRQSVAFWCNPISGHATLYWYQQILGQGPKLLIQFQNNGVVDDSQLPKDRFSAERLKGVDSTLKIQPAKLEDSAVYLCASSLDQGFYGYTFGSGTRLTVV.

A word on this clonotype: A much larger clone sits a single nucleotide away, making a read error possible. The chain has TRBV24-1 and TRBJ2-7; 7 positions agree with TRBD2. This CDR3 has 15 residues. Germline trimming cut 4 bases from V and 5 bases from J; bases unmatched to any gene: 10. Germline V gene lookup returns CDR1 KGHDR and CDR2 SFDVKD. CDR3 sequence reads: CATSESGALTHEQYF. DNA of the CDR3: TGTGCCACCAGTGAGAGCGGGGCCCTTACCCACGAGCAGTACTTC.